This TCR beta chain derives from a study of OX40 agonist ivuxolimab in advanced cancers. The assay was immunoSEQ multiplex PCR, and TCRdb's table has in-frame clones only and misses some. The sample lists tens of thousands of clones; 80% to 90% were seen once. The germline V gene encodes CDR1 MDHEN and CDR2 SYDVKM. Trimming cost V 5 bases and J 5 bases, with 13 bases left between them. This CDR3 contains 13 residues. This specimen consisted of CD4+ or CD8+ T cells sorted from blood, obtained in a trial of the OX40 agonist ivuxolimab. The source of this sequence is an adult with an advanced solid tumor such as melanoma, head and neck, liver or kidney cancer. The chain carries TRBV28 and TRBJ2-7, with D possibly being TRBD1 (6 bases). The CDR3 protein is CASSNTGLHEQYF. In DNA, the CDR3 is TGTGCCAGCAGTAATACAGGGTTGCACGAGCAGTACTTC.